The count of the clone carrying this T cell receptor (beta chain) is one. Antigen: not known. A read error may account for a junction end that differs from germline. The data were taken from a study of read filtering for tumor transcriptome and immune sequencing. Study-level results: Sorted CD138-negative bone marrow cells were not purified T cells.

Molecular barcoded adaptors covering alpha/delta and beta/gamma chains were used on 400 ng RNA. TCRdb re-called the reads through MiXCR, storing one row per CDR3 protein. The table records approximately 50,000 distinct CDR3 sequences, 20% to 25% of them present only once. CDR1 and CDR2 from the germline V gene are SNHLY and FYNNEI. The CDR3 length is 22 residues. This TCR was recovered from a donor aged 40 or over with multiple myeloma. Sequenced material: a population of CD138-negative cells sorted from bone marrow. This chain joins TRBV2 and TRBJ1-5, with TRBD1 identical over 11 bases. The CDR3 here is CASSGSLIFRDRGSDSSQPQHF. Written as DNA, the CDR3 is TGTGCCAGCAGTGGAAGTCTGATATTCCGGGACAGGGGGTCTGATAGCAGTCAGCCCCAGCATTTT.